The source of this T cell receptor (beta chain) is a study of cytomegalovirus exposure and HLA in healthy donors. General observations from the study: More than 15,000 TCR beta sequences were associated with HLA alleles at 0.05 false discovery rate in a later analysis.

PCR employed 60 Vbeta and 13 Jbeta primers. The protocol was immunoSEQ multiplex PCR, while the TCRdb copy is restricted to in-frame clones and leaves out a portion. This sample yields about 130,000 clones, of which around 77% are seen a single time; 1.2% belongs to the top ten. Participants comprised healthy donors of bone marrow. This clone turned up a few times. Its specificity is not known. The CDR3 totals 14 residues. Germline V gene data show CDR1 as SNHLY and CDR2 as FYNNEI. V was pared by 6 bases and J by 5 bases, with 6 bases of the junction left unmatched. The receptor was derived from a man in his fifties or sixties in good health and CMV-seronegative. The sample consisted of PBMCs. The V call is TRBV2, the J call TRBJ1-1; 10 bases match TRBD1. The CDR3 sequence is CASSKDRGGTEAFF. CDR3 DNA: TGTGCCAGCAGCAAGGACAGGGGGGGAACTGAAGCTTTCTTT.